These 27 T cell receptor beta chains came from one sample sequenced in a study of blood T cell repertoires in COVID-19. TCRdb's copy holds only in-frame clones and misses some; the assay was immunoSEQ multiplex PCR. Of some 170,000 clones listed, over 70% are singletons. Sequencing was done on a sample of peripheral blood. The receptors here all came from a woman aged 35 to 49 with COVID-19, enrolled during active disease.

V gene TRBV7-9 combines with J gene TRBJ2-5; D call uncertain. Between the trimmed V and J ends, which lost 2 bases and 3 bases, there was a span of 7 bases. CDR3 length equals 13 residues. Germline loops: CDR1 SEHNR, CDR2 FQNEAQ (reference sequence). For the CDR3, the DNA is TGTGCCAGCAGCTTATCTTATAAAGAGACCCAGTACTTC. Protein sequence: CASSLSYKETQYF.

V usage is TRBV28 and J usage is TRBJ1-3; 8 bases line up with TRBD1. Trimming took 8 bases from V and 0 from J; bases not matched to a gene: 0. Germline CDR1 and CDR2: MDHEN and SYDVKM. The CDR3 spans 13 residues. CDR3 in amino acids: CASGQGSGNTIYF. The CDR3 DNA sequence: TGTGCCAGCGGACAGGGCTCTGGAAACACCATATATTTT.

The CDR3 DNA reads as TGTGCCAGCAGCCAAGATCTAGGTGCGGGGACTGAAGCTTTCTTT. Translating gives CASSQDLGAGTEAFF. The chain joins TRBV3-1 (or the pseudogene TRBV3-2) to TRBJ1-1; no firm D call. The germline CDR1 and CDR2 sequences are LGHDT and YNNKEL (reference sequence). CDR3 length: 15 residues. V was trimmed by 0 bases and J by 5 bases, leaving 13 bases between them.

The CDR3 is CASSSSGGLSYTF. The CDR3 DNA is TGTGCCAGCAGCTCCTCAGGGGGCTTGAGCTACACCTTC. This sequence joins TRBV7-2 and TRBJ1-2, with 8 bases aligning to TRBD1. Per germline, CDR1 SGHTA and CDR2 FQGNSA. This CDR3 has 13 residues. V lost 4 bases to trimming and J lost 9 bases; unmatched junction nucleotides: 7.

The chain couples TRBV12-5 to TRBJ1-2; the D is unclear. V was cut by 3 bases and J by 14 bases, with 7 bases left in between. Germline CDR1 is LGHNT and CDR2 is FRNRAP. The CDR3 consists of 9 residues. In nucleotides, the CDR3 is TGTGCTAGTGGTTTTTCCGCGACCTTC. This sequence encodes CASGFSATF.

V usage is TRBV6-5 and J usage is TRBJ1-1; no clear D. Germline V gene sequence: CDR1 MNHEY, CDR2 SVGAGI. Trimming took off 2 bases at V and 8 bases at J, with 12 bases between the two ends. This CDR3 region has 13 residues. The CDR3 loop is CASSYDTVKEAFF. CDR3 DNA: TGTGCCAGCAGTTACGATACGGTCAAAGAAGCTTTCTTT.

The CDR3 reads CASSPTQTQPQHF. CDR3 sequence (DNA): TGTGCCAGCTCACCGACTCAAACTCAGCCCCAGCATTTT. This chain uses TRBV18 with TRBJ1-5; D call uncertain. From germline, CDR1 is KGHSH and CDR2 LQKENI. The CDR3 loop spans 13 amino acids. Trimming removed 3 bases at V and 6 bases at J, with 9 bases between.

This clone was counted between two and nine times. The chain recombines TRBV6-5 with TRBJ2-7; 8 bases match TRBD1. Germline V gives CDR1 MNHEY, CDR2 SVGAGI. The V gene end was trimmed by 8 bases and the J gene end by 12 bases; junction bases not matched to a gene: 18. The CDR3 contains 14 residues. The CDR3 loop reads CASLTGGTGGRSYF. The CDR3 region has the DNA TGTGCCAGCCTCACAGGGGGGACGGGTGGCAGATCGTACTTC.

The rearrangement uses TRBV5-4 and TRBJ2-2; 7 bases align to TRBD1. The CDR3 runs to 15 residues. The germline V gene has CDR1 SGHNT and CDR2 YYREEE (reference sequence). J was trimmed by 1 base and V by 4 bases; bases with no gene match: 4. CDR3 bases: TGTGCCAGCAGCGCAAACAGGGGGAACACCGGGGAGCTGTTTTTT. Protein product: CASSANRGNTGELFF. Supplemented by reference TRBV5-4 and TRBJ2-2, the full variable domain reads ETGVTQSPTHLIKTRGQQVTLRCSSQSGHNTVSWYQQALGQGPQFIFQYYREEENGRGNFPPRFSGLQFPNYSSELNVNALELDDSALYLCASSANRGNTGELFFGEGSRLTVL.

The chain is built from TRBV25-1 and TRBJ1-5, with 7 positions matching TRBD1. Germline CDR1 and CDR2: MGHDK and SYGVNS. V shed 2 bases and J 7 bases; nucleotides not matched to a gene: 5. This CDR3 comprises 14 residues. This CDR3 is CASSEGQAGQPQHF. The CDR3 bases are TGTGCCAGCAGTGAAGGACAGGCGGGGCAGCCCCAGCATTTT.

The gene calls are TRBV10-3 and TRBJ2-7; 10 bases match TRBD1. The germline V gene has CDR1 ENHRY and CDR2 SYGVKD. V dropped 5 bases and J dropped 4; count of bases not matched to a gene: 2. This CDR3 comprises 13 residues. CDR3 sequence reads: CAISRQGAYEQYF. The CDR3 bases are TGTGCCATCAGTCGACAGGGGGCTTACGAGCAGTACTTC.

The rearrangement joins TRBV19 to TRBJ2-7, with TRBD2 matching over 8 bases. This CDR3 has 14 amino acids. Looked up from germline, CDR1 is LNHDA and CDR2 is SQIVND (reference sequence). V lost 3 bases and J lost 5; bases outside the gene matches: 6. This CDR3 is CASSMMGGRNEQYF. CDR3 DNA: TGTGCCAGTAGTATGATGGGCGGGAGGAACGAGCAGTACTTC.

The V call is TRBV10-3, the J call TRBJ1-2, with no clear D. Germline assignment: CDR1 ENHRY and CDR2 SYGVKD. The V gene lost 4 bases and the J gene lost 8 bases, with 14 bases spanning the gap. The CDR3 sequence is 13 residues long. CDR3 in amino acids: CAISAGPLLGYTF. CDR3 DNA sequence: TGTGCCATCAGTGCTGGGCCGCTCCTGGGCTACACCTTC.

The chain has TRBV19 and TRBJ2-3; D gene ambiguous. CDR3 length equals 15 residues. Germline-derived CDR1 and CDR2 are LNHDA and SQIVND (reference sequence). Trimming stripped 5 bases from V and 4 bases from J, with 16 bases between. The CDR3 DNA sequence: TGTGCCAGTAGTCGCCAGGCCTCGTCGGCAGATACGCAGTATTTT. Residues: CASSRQASSADTQYF.

J is TRBJ2-1 and V is TRBV9, with TRBD2 identical over 12 bases. CDR3 length: 16 residues. The V gene end was trimmed by 5 bases and the J gene end by 12 bases; junction bases not matched to a gene: 15. Germline V CDR1 and CDR2: SGDLS, YYNGEE. The CDR3 sequence: CASSPPSLAGGLGQFF. Written as DNA, the CDR3 is TGTGCCAGCAGTCCTCCGAGCCTAGCGGGAGGGCTCGGGCAGTTCTTC.

The chain combines TRBV6-4 with TRBJ2-2; 9 nucleotides line up with TRBD2. Germline trimming cut 3 bases from V and 7 bases from J; bases unmatched to any gene: 9. Germline V gene lookup returns CDR1 MRHNA and CDR2 SNTAGT. The CDR3 runs to 16 residues. The CDR3 protein is CASSELAGEGGGELFF. CDR3 DNA sequence: TGTGCCAGCAGTGAACTAGCGGGTGAAGGCGGCGGGGAGCTGTTTTTT.

Here the CDR3 reads CATSERRQGYSNQPQHF. The CDR3 DNA reads TGTGCCACCAGTGAGAGACGACAGGGGTATAGCAATCAGCCCCAGCATTTT. The chain combines TRBV24-1 with TRBJ1-5, with TRBD1 matching over 8 bases. The CDR3 sequence is 17 residues long. The trim removed 4 bases at V and 0 bases at J, leaving 7 bases unmatched. Germline CDR1 KGHDR, CDR2 SFDVKD.

The CDR3 coding sequence is TGTGCCAGCAGCCAAGCTGTTCTTGGCGGGGAAGGTGAGCAGTTCTTC. It encodes CASSQAVLGGEGEQFF. This rearrangement joins TRBV4-2 to TRBJ2-1; tentatively, D is TRBD2 (6 bases). The germline CDR1 and CDR2 sequences are LGHNA and YNFKEQ. The CDR3 covers 16 residues. V was cut by 1 base and J by 9 bases, with 19 bases left in between.

The chain links TRBV5-8 to TRBJ1-2; the match to TRBD1 covers 10 bases. CDR3 length: 15 residues. The ends lost 4 bases at V and 2 bases at J; junction bases unmatched: 5. The germline CDR1 and CDR2 sequences are SGHTS and YDEGEE. CDR3 nucleotide sequence: TGTGCCAGCAGCGTTGTGACAGGGGGCAACTATGGCTACACCTTC. Its translation: CASSVVTGGNYGYTF.

This rearrangement joins TRBV6-6 to TRBJ1-2; 8 bases line up with TRBD1. The CDR3 covers 12 residues. The trim removed 5 bases at V and 8 bases at J, leaving 4 bases unmatched. In germline, CDR1 is MNHNY, CDR2 SVGAGI (reference sequence). The DNA for the CDR3 is TGTGCCAGCAGTCACGCAGGGGGCGGCTACACCTTC. As protein: CASSHAGGGYTF.

This chain links TRBV10-3 with TRBJ2-5; possibly TRBD1 for D (6 bases). In germline, CDR1 is ENHRY, CDR2 SYGVKD. V lost 5 bases, J lost 5 bases, and 15 bases lay in between. The CDR3 spans 14 residues. The CDR3: CAISPRTAPETQYF. CDR3 coding DNA: TGTGCCATCAGTCCCCGGACAGCCCCTGAGACCCAGTACTTC.

V and J are TRBV5-6 and TRBJ2-5; D possibly corresponds to TRBD1 (6 bases). V was trimmed by 4 bases and J by 5 bases, leaving 15 bases between them. The germline V gene encodes CDR1 SGHDT and CDR2 YYEEEE. The CDR3 loop spans 14 amino acids. The CDR3 reads CASSALQGGETQYF. The CDR3 region has the DNA TGTGCCAGCAGCGCCCTACAGGGTGGGGAGACCCAGTACTTC.

This chain connects TRBV18 to TRBJ1-4; TRBD1 aligns across 7 bases. The CDR3 length is 17 residues. V was clipped by 3 bases and J by 0 bases; unmatched bases: 7. The germline V gene has CDR1 KGHSH and CDR2 LQKENI. The CDR3 loop is CASSPDRVRATNEKLFF. As DNA, the CDR3 is TGTGCCAGCTCACCCGACAGGGTCCGCGCAACTAATGAAAAACTGTTTTTT.

V gene TRBV5-6 combines with J gene TRBJ1-2; D gene ambiguous. The CDR3 sequence is 13 residues long. Trimming stripped 0 bases from V and 8 bases from J, with 11 bases between. Per germline, CDR1 SGHDT and CDR2 YYEEEE. The CDR3 nucleotides read TGTGCCAGCAGCTTGGCGGGGTCTCAAGGCTACACCTTC. This sequence encodes CASSLAGSQGYTF. Full variable domain (missing parts from reference TRBV5-6 and TRBJ1-2): DAGVTQSPTHLIKTRGQQVTLRCSPKSGHDTVSWYQQALGQGPQFIFQYYEEEERQRGNFPDRFSGHQFPNYSSELNVNALLLGDSALYLCASSLAGSQGYTFGSGTRLTVV.

This clone appeared a single time. The V and J genes are TRBV2 and TRBJ1-6; the D gene is possibly TRBD1 (6 bases). The germline V and J ends were trimmed by 3 bases and 0 bases, with 9 bases remaining between them. This CDR3 has 16 residues. Per the germline V gene, CDR1 is SNHLY and CDR2 is FYNNEI. The CDR3 is CASSDTDSSYNSPLHF. The CDR3 DNA is TGTGCCAGCAGTGACACGGACAGCTCCTATAATTCACCCCTCCACTTT.

CDR3 sequence reads: CASRRDSSYNSPLHF. In nucleotides, the CDR3 is TGTGCCAGTAGGCGGGACAGCTCCTATAATTCACCCCTCCACTTT. This chain connects TRBV19 to TRBJ1-6, with 7 bases that match TRBD1. Germline values: CDR1 LNHDA, CDR2 SQIVND (reference sequence). This CDR3 spans 15 amino acids. J was trimmed by 0 bases and V by 6 bases; bases with no gene match: 2.

This chain links TRBV18 with TRBJ2-5; maybe TRBD1 (6 bases). V was shortened by 3 bases and J by 2 bases, with 22 bases between the two germline ends. Germline lookup yields CDR1 KGHSH and CDR2 LQKENI. This CDR3 comprises 18 residues. CDR3: CASSPGTRSLGGQETQYF. The CDR3 DNA is TGTGCCAGCTCACCGGGGACAAGGAGTTTAGGGGGTCAAGAGACCCAGTACTTC.